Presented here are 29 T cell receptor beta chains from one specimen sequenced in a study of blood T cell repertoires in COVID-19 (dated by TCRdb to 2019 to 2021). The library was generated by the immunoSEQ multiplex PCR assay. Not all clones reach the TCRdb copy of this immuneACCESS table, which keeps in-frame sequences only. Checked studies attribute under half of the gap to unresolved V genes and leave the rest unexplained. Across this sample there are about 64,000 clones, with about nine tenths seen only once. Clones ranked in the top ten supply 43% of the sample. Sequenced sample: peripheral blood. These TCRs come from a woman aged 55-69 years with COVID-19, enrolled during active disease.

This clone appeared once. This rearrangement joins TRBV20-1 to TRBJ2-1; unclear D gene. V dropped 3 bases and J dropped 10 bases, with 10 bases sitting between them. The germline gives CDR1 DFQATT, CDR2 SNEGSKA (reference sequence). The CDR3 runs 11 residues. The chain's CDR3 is CSASTLGEQFF. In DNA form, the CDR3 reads TGCAGTGCTAGTACCTTGGGCGAGCAGTTCTTC.

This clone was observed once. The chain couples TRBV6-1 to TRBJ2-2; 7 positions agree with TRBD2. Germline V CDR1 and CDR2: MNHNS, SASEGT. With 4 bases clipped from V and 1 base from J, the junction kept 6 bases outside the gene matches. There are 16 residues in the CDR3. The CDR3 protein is CASSGRAGLNTGELFF. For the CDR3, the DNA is TGTGCCAGCAGTGGGCGAGCGGGACTGAACACCGGGGAGCTGTTTTTT.

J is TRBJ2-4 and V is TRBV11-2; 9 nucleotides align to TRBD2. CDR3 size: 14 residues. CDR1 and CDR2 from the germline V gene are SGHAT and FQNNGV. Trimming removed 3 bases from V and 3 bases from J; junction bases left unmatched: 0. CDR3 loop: CASSFSGSKNIQYF. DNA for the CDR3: TGTGCCAGCAGCTTTAGCGGGAGCAAAAACATTCAGTACTTC. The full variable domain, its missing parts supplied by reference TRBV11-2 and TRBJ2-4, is EAGVAQSPRYKIIEKRQSVAFWCNPISGHATLYWYQQILGQGPKLLIQFQNNGVVDDSQLPKDRFSAERLKGVDSTLKIQPAKLEDSAVYLCASSFSGSKNIQYFGAGTRLSVL.

The CDR3, as DNA: TGTGCCAGCAGCTTTGGGCTCCGGCAGGGTAATGAAAAACTGTTTTTT. Amino acid sequence: CASSFGLRQGNEKLFF. V gene TRBV7-8 combines with J gene TRBJ1-4; tentative D call: TRBD1 (5 bases). CDR1 and CDR2 from the germline V gene are SGHVS and FQNEAQ. This CDR3 spans 16 amino acids. V was cut by 3 bases and J by 4 bases, with 15 bases left in between.

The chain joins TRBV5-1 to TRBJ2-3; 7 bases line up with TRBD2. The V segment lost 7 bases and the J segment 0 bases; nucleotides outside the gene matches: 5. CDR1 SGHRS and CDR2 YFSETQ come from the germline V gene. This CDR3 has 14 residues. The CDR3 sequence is CASWEGPSTDTQYF. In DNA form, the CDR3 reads TGCGCCAGCTGGGAGGGGCCCAGCACAGATACGCAGTATTTT.

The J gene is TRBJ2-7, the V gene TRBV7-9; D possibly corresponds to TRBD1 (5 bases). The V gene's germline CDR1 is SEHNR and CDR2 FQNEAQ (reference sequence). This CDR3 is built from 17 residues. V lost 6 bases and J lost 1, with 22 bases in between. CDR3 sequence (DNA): TGTGCCAGCAGTCTAGGGAAAGGGGTCCTTTTTTCCTACGAGCAGTACTTC. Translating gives CASSLGKGVLFSYEQYF. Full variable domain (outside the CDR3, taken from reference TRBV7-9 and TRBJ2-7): DTGVSQNPRHKITKRGQNVTFRCDPISEHNRLYWYRQTLGQGPEFLTYFQNEAQLEKSRLLSDRFSAERPKGSFSTLEIQRTEQGDSAMYLCASSLGKGVLFSYEQYFGPGTRLTVT.

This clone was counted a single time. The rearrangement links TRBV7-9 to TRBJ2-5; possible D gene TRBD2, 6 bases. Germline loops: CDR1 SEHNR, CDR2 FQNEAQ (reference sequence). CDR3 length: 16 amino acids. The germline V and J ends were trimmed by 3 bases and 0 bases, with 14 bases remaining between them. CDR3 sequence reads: CASSFSGTSYQETQYF. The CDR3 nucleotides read TGTGCCAGCAGCTTCTCCGGGACTTCGTACCAAGAGACCCAGTACTTC.

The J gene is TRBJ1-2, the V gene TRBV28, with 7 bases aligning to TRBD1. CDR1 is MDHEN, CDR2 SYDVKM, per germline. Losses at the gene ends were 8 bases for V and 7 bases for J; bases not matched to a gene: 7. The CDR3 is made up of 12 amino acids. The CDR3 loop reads CASSGQDGGYTF. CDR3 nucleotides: TGTGCCAGCTCTGGACAGGATGGTGGCTACACCTTC.

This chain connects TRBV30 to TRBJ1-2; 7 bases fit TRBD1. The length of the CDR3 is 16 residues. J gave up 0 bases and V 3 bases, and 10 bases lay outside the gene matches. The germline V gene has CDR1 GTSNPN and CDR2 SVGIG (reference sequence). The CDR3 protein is CAWRLFLGGSNYGYTF. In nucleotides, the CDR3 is TGTGCCTGGAGGCTATTTTTAGGGGGCTCTAACTATGGCTACACCTTC.

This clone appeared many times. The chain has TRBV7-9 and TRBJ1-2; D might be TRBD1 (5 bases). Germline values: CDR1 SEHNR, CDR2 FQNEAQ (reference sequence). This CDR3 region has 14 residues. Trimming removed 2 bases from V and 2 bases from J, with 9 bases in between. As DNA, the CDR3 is TGTGCCAGCAGCTTAAGGGGAGGAAACTATGGCTACACCTTC. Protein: CASSLRGGNYGYTF.

The CDR3: CASSPGQRITNTGELFF. CDR3 nucleotides: TGTGCCAGTAGTCCGGGACAGAGAATTACGAACACCGGGGAGCTGTTTTTT. J is TRBJ2-2 and V is TRBV19; 7 nucleotides agree with TRBD1. The CDR3 covers 17 residues. The germline V gene has CDR1 LNHDA and CDR2 SQIVND (reference sequence). Trimming removed 5 bases from V and 0 bases from J; junction bases left unmatched: 9.

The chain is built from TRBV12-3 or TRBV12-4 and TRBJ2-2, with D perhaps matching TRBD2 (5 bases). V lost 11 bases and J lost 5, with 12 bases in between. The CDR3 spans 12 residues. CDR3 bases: TGTGCCGGATCTGGGAGAACCGGGGAGCTGTTTTTT. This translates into CAGSGRTGELFF.

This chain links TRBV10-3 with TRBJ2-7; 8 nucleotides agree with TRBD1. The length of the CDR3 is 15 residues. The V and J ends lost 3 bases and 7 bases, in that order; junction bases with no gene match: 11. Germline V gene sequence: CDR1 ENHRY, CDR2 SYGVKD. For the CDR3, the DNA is TGTGCCATCAGTGAACCCGACAGGGGAAGGGAGGAGCAGTACTTC. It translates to CAISEPDRGREEQYF.

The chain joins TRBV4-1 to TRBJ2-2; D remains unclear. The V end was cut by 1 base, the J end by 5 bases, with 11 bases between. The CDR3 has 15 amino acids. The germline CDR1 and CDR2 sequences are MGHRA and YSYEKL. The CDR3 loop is CASSQVNSLTGELFF. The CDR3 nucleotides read TGCGCCAGCAGCCAAGTCAACAGCCTTACCGGGGAGCTGTTTTTT.

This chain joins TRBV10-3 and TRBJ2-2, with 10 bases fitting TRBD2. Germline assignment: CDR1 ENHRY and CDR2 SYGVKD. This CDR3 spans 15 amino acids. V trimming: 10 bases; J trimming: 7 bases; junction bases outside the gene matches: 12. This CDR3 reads CATRDSGGAVGELFF. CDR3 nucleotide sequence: TGTGCCACTCGGGACAGCGGGGGGGCAGTCGGGGAGCTGTTTTTT.

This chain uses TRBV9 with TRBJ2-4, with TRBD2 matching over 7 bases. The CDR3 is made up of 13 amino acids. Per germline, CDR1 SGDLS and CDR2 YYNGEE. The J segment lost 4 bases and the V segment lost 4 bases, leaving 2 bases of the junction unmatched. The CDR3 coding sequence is TGTGCCAGCAGCCTCGGGGGGAAAAACATTCAGTACTTC. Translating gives CASSLGGKNIQYF.

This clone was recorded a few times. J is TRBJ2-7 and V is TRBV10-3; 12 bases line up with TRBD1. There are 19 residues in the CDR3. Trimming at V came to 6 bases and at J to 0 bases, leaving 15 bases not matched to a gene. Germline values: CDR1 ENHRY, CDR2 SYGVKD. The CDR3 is CAISASGTGGKIDSYEQYF. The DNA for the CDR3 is TGTGCCATCAGCGCCTCCGGGACAGGGGGCAAAATAGACTCCTACGAGCAGTACTTC.

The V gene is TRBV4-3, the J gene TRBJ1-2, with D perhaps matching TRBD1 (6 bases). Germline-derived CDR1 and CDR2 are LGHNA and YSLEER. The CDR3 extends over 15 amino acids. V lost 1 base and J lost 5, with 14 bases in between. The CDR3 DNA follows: TGCGCCAGCAGCCAAGTGGCGGGGGGCGCTTATGGCTACACCTTC. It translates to CASSQVAGGAYGYTF.

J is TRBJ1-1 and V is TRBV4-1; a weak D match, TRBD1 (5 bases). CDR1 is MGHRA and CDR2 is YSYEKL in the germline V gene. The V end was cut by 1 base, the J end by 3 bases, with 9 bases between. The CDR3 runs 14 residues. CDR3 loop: CASSQAQGYTEAFF. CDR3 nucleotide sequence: TGCGCCAGCAGCCAAGCCCAGGGCTACACTGAAGCTTTCTTT.

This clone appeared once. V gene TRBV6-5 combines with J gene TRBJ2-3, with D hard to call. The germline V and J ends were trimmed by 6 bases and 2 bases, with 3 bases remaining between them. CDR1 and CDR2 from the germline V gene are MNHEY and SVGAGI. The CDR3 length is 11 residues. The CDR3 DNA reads TGTGCCAGCAGCGTCACAGATACGCAGTATTTT. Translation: CASSVTDTQYF.

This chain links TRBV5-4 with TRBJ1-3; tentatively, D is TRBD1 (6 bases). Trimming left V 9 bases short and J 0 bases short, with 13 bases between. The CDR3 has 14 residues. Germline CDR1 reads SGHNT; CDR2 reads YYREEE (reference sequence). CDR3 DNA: TGTGCCACCTCGGGACAATTCTCTGGAAACACCATATATTTT. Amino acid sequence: CATSGQFSGNTIYF.

This chain's CDR3 is CASSLISSVHRDEQFF. CDR3 sequence (DNA): TGTGCCAGCAGCCTAATCTCCAGCGTTCATCGCGATGAGCAGTTCTTC. This chain links TRBV7-9 with TRBJ2-1; no reliable D call. Trimming stripped 5 bases from V and 8 bases from J, with 22 bases between. Germline V gene data show CDR1 as SEHNR and CDR2 as FQNEAQ (reference sequence). This CDR3 comprises 16 residues.

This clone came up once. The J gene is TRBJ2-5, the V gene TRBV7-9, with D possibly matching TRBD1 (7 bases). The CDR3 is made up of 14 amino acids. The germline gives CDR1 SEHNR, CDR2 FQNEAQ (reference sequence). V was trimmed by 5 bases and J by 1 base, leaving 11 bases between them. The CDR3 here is CASSARDSQETQYF. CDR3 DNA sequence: TGTGCCAGCAGCGCGCGGGACAGCCAAGAGACCCAGTACTTC.

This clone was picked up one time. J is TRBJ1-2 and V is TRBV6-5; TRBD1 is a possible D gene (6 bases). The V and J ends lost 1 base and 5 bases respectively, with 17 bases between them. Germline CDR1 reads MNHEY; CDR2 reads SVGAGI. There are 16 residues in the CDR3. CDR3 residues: CASSYFAAGAPYGYTF. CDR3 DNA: TGTGCCAGCAGTTACTTTGCCGCAGGGGCCCCTTATGGCTACACCTTC.

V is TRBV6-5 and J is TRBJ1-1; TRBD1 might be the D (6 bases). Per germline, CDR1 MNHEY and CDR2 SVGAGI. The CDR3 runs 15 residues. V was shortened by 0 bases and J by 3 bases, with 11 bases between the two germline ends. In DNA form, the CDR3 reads TGTGCCAGCAGTTACTCAGCAGGGGTAGACACTGAAGCTTTCTTT. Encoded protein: CASSYSAGVDTEAFF.

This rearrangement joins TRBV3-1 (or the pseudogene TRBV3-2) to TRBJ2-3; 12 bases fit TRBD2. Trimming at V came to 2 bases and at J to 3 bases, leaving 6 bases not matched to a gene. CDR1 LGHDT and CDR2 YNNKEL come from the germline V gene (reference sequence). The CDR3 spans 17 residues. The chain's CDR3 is CASSQLQTSGGTDTQYF. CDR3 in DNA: TGTGCCAGCAGCCAACTCCAGACTAGCGGGGGAACAGATACGCAGTATTTT.

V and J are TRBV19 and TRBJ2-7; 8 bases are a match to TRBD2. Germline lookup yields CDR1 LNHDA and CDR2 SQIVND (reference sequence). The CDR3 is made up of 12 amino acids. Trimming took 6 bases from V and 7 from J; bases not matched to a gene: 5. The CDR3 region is CASSGRALEQYF. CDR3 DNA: TGTGCCAGTAGCGGGAGGGCGCTGGAGCAGTACTTC.

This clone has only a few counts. CDR3 sequence reads: CASSSDRGSPQHF. In DNA form, the CDR3 reads TGTGCCAGTAGCTCGGACAGGGGGTCCCCCCAGCATTTT. The chain uses TRBV19 and TRBJ1-5; TRBD1 agrees at 10 bases. V gave up 6 bases and J gave up 10 bases; unmatched junction bases: 6. The CDR3 consists of 13 residues. Germline V gives CDR1 LNHDA, CDR2 SQIVND (reference sequence).

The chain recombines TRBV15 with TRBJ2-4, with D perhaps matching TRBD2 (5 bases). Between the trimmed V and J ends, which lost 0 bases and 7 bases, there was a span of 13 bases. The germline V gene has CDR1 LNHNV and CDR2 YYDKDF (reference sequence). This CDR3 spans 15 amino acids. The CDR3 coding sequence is TGTGCCACCAGCAGAGATCTCATGGCGGGCAACATTCAGTACTTC. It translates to CATSRDLMAGNIQYF. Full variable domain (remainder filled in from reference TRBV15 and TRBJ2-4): DAMVIQNPRYQVTQFGKPVTLSCSQTLNHNVMYWYQQKSSQAPKLLFHYYDKDFNNEADTPDNFQSRRPNTSFCFLDIRSPGLGDTAMYLCATSRDLMAGNIQYFGAGTRLSVL.